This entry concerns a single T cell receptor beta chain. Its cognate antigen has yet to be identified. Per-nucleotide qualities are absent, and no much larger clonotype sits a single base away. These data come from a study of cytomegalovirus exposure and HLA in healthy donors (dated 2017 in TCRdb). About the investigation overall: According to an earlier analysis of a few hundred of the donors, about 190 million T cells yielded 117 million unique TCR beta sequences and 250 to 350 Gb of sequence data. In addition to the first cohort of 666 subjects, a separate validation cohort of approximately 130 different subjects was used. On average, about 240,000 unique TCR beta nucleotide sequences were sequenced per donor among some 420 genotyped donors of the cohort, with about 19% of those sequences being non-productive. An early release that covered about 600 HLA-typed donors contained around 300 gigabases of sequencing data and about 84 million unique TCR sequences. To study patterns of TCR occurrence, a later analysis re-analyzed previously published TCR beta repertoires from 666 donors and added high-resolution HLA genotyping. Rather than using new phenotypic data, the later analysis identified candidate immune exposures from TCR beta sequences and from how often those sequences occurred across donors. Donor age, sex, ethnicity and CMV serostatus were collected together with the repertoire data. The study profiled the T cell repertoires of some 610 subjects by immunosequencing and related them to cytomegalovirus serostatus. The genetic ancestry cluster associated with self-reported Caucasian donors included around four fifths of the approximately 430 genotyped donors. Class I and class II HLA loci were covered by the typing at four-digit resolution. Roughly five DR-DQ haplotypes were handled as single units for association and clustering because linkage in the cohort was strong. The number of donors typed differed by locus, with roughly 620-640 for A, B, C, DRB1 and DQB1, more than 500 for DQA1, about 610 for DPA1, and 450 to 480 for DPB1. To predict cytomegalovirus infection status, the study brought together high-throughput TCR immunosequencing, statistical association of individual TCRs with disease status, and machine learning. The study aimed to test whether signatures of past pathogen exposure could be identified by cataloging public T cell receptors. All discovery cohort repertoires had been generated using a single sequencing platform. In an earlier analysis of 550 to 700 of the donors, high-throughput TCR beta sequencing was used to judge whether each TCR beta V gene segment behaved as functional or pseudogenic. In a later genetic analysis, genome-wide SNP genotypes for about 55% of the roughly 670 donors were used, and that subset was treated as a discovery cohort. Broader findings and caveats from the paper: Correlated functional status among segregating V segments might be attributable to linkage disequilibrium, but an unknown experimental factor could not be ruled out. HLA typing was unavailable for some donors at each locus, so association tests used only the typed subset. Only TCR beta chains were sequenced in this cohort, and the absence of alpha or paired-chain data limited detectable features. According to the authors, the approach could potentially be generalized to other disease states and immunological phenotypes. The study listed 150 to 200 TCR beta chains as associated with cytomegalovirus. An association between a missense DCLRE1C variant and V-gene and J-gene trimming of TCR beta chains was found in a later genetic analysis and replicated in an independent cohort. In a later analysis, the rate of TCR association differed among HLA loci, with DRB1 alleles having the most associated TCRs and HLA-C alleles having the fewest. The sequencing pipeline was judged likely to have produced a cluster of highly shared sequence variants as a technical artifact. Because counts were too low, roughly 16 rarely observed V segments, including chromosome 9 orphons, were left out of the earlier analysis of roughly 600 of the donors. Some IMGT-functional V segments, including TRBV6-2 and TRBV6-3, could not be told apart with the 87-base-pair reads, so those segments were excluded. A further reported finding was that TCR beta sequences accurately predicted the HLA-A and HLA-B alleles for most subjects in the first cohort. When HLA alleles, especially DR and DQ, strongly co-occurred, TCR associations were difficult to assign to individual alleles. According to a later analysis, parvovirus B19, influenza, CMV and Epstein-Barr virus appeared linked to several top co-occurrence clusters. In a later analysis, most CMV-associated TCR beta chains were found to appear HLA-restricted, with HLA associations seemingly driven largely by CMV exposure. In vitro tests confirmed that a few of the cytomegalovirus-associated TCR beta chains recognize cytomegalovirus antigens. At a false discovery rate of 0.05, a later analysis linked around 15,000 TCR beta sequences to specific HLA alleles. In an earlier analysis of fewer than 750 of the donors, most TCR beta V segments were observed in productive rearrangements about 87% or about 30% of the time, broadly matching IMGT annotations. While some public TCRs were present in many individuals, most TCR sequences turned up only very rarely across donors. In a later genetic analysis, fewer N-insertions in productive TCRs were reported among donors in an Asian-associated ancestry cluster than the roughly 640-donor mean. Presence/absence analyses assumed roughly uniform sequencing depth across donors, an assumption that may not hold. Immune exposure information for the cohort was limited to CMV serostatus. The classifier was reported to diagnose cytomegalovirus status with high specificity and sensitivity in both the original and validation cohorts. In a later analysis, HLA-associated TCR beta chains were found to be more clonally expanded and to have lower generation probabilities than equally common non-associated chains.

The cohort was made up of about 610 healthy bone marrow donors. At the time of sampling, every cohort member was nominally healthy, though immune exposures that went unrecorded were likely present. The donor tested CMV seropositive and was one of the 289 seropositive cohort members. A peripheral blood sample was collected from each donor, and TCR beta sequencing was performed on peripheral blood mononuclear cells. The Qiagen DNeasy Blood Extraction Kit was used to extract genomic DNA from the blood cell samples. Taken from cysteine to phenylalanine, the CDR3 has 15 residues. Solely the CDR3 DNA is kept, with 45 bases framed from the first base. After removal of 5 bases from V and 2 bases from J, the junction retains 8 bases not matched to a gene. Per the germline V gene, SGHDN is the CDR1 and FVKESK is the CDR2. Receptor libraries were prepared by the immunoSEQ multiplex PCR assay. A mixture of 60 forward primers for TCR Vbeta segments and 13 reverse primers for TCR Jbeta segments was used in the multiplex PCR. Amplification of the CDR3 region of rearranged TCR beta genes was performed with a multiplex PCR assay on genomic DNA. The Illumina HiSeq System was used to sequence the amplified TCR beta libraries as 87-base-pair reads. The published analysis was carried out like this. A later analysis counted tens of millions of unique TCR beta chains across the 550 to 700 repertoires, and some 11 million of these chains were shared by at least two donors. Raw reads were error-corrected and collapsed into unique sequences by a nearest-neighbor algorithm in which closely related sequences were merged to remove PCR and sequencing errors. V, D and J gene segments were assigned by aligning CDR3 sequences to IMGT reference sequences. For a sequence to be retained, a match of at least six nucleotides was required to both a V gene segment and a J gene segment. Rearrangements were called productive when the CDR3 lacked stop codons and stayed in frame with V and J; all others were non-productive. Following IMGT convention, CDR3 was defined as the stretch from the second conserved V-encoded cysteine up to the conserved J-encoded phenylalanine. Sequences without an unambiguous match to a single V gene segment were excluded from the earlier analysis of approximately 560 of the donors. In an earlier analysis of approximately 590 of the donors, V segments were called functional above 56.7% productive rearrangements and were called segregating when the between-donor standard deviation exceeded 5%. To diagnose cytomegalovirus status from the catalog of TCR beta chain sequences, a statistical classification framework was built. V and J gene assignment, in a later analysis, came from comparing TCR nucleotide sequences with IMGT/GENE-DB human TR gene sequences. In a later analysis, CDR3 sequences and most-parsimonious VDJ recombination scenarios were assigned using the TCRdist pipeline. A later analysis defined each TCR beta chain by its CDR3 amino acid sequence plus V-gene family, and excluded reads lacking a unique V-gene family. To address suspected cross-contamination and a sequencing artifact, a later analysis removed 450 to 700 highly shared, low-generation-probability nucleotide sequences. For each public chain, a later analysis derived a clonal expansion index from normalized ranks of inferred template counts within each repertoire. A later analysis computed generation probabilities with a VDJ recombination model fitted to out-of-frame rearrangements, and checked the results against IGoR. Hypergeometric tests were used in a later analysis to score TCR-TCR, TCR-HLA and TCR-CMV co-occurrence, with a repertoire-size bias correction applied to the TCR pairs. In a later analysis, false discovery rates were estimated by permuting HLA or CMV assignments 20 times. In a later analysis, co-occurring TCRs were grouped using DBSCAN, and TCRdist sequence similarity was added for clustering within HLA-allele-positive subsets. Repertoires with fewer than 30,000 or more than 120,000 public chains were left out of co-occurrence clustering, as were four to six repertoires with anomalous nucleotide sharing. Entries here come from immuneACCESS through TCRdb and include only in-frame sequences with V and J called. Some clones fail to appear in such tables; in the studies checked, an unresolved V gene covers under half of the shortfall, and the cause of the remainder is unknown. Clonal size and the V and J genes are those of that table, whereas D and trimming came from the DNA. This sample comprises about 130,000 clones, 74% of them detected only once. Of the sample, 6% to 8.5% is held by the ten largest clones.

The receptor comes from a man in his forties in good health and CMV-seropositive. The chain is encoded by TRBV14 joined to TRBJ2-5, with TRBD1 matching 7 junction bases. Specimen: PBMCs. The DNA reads TGTGCCAGCAGCAGTTGGGACAGTGAACAAGAGACCCAGTACTTC. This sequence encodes CASSSWDSEQETQYF.